This T cell receptor (beta chain) was sequenced for a study of shared clonotypes between healthy human individuals. This CDR3 is built from 12 residues. In germline, CDR1 is SEHNR, CDR2 FQNEAQ (reference sequence). Trimming cost V 6 bases and J 4 bases, with 9 bases left between them. Profiled with immunoSEQ multiplex PCR; TCRdb holds only in-frame clones, not every one. Here the sample spans about 2 million clones, over 85% being singletons. Naive CD8 cells were CD45RO-negative, positively selected for CCR7, excluding terminally differentiated effector memory CD45RA+ cells. V gene TRBV7-9 combines with J gene TRBJ1-2; D call uncertain. This TCR came from a man aged 18 to 35 in good health. The sample comprised naive CD8+ T cells sorted from blood. CDR3: CASSTESYGYTF. DNA for the CDR3: TGTGCCAGCAGTACCGAGAGCTATGGCTACACCTTC.